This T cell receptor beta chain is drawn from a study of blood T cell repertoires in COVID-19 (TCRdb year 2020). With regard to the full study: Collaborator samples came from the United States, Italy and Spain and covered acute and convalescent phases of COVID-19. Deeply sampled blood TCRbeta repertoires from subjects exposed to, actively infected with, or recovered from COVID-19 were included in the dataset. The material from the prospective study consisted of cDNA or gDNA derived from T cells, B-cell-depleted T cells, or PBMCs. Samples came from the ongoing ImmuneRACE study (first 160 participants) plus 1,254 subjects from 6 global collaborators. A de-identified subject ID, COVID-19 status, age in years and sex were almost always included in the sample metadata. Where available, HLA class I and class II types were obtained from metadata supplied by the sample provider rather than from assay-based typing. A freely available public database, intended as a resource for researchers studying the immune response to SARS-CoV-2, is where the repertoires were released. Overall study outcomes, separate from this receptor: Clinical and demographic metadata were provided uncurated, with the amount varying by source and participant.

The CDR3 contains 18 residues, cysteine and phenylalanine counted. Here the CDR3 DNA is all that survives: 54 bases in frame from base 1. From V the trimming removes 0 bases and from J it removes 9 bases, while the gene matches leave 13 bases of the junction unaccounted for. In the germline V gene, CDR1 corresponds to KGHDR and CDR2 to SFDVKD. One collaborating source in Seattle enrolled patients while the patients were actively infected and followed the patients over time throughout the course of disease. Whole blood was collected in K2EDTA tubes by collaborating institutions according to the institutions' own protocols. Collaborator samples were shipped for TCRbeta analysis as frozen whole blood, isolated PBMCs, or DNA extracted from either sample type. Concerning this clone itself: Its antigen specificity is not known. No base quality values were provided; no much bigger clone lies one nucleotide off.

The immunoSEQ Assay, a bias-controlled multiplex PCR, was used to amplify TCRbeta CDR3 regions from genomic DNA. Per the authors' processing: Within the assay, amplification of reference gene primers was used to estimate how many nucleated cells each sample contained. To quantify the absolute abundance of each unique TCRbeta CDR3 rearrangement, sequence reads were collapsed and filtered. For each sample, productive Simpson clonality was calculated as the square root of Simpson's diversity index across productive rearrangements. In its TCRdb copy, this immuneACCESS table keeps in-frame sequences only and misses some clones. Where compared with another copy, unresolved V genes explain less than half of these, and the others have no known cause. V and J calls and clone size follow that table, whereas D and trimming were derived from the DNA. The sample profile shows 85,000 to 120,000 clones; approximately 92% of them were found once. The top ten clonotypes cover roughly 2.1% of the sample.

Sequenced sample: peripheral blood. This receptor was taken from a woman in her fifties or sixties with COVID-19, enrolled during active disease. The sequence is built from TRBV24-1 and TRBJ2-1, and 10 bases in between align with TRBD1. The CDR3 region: CATSDLWDRGGKKGEQFF. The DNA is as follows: TGTGCCACCAGTGATTTGTGGGACAGGGGAGGGAAGAAAGGTGAGCAGTTCTTC.